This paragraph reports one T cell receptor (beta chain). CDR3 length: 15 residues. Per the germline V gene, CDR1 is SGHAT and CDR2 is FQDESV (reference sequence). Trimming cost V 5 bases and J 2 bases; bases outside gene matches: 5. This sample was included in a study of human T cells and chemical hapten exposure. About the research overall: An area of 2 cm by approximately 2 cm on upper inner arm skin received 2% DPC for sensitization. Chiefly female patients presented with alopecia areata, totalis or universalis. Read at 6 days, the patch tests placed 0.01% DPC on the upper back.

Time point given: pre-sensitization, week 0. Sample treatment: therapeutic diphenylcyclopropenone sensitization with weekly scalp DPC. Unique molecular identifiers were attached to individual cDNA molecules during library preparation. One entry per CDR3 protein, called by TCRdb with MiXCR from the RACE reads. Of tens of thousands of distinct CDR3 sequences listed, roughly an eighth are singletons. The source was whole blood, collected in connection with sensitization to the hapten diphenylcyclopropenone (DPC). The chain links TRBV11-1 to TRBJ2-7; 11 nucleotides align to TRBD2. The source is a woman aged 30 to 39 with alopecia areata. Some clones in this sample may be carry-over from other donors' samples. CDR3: CASSGTSGNTYEQYF. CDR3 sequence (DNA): TGTGCCAGCAGCGGGACTAGCGGAAACACCTACGAGCAGTACTTC.